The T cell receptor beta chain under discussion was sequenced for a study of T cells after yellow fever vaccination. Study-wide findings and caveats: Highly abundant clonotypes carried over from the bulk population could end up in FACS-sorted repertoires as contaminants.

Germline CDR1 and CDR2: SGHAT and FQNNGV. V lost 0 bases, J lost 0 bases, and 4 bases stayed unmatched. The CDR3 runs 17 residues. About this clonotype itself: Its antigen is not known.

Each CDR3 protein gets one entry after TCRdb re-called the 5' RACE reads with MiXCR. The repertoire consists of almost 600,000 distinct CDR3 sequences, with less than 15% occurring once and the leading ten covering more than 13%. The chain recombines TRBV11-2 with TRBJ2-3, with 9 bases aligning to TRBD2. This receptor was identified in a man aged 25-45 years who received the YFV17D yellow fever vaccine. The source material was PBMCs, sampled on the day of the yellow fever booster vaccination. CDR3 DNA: TGTGCCAGCAGCTTAGATTGGCTAGCGGGGAGCACAGATACGCAGTATTTT. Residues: CASSLDWLAGSTDTQYF.